The next 17 T cell receptor beta chains were all read from a single sample in a study of blood T cell repertoires in COVID-19. Repertoires were generated with immunoSEQ multiplex PCR, while TCRdb's copy carries only in-frame clones and drops some. Among around 94,000 clones listed, less than 90% were seen once. Sequenced: peripheral blood. These receptors all come from an elderly man with acute or convalescent COVID-19.

The rearrangement links TRBV5-1 to TRBJ2-7, with 11 nucleotides matching TRBD1. Looked up from germline, CDR1 is SGHRS and CDR2 is YFSETQ. CDR3 size: 16 residues. V shed 7 bases, J shed 4 bases, and the junction held 13 bases outside the gene matches. The CDR3 nucleotides are TGCGCCAGCCGCACAGACCGGACAGGGGGCTATTACGAGCAGTACTTC. Translation: CASRTDRTGGYYEQYF.

The J gene is TRBJ2-5, the V gene TRBV9; 7 positions agree with TRBD2. Looked up from germline, CDR1 is SGDLS and CDR2 is YYNGEE. The V segment lost 7 bases and the J segment 5 bases; nucleotides outside the gene matches: 14. The CDR3 totals 15 residues. In DNA, the CDR3 is TGTGCCAGCGGACTCCTCGGGGGGTCGGCGGAGACCCAGTACTTC. Protein product: CASGLLGGSAETQYF.

This chain connects TRBV12-5 to TRBJ2-5; 7 bases are shared with TRBD1. Germline V gene lookup returns CDR1 LGHNT and CDR2 FRNRAP. J was trimmed by 2 bases and V by 6 bases; bases with no gene match: 6. The CDR3 extends over 14 amino acids. CDR3 coding DNA: TGTGCTAGTGGCCCCGGGACAGCTCAAGAGACCCAGTACTTC. This translates into CASGPGTAQETQYF.

The rearrangement joins TRBV28 to TRBJ2-1, with 12 bases that match TRBD2. There are 17 residues in the CDR3. The V segment lost 3 bases and the J segment 6 bases; nucleotides outside the gene matches: 9. Germline CDR1 and CDR2: MDHEN and SYDVKM. The CDR3 DNA follows: TGTGCCAGCAGTTTCCTAGCGGGAGGGTTAGGGCGCAATGAGCAGTTCTTC. The encoded protein is CASSFLAGGLGRNEQFF.

The chain combines TRBV2 with TRBJ2-5, with 13 positions matching TRBD2. The CDR3 consists of 15 residues. Germline values: CDR1 SNHLY, CDR2 FYNNEI. V was clipped by 6 bases and J by 5 bases; unmatched bases: 6. CDR3 sequence reads: CASSWTSGSLETQYF. Here the CDR3 DNA reads TGTGCCAGCAGCTGGACTAGCGGGAGCTTGGAGACCCAGTACTTC.

The chain joins TRBV5-6 to TRBJ2-7; TRBD1 matches at 8 bases. The CDR3 runs to 15 residues. The V gene's germline CDR1 is SGHDT and CDR2 YYEEEE. The V segment lost 4 bases and the J segment 7 bases; nucleotides outside the gene matches: 13. The CDR3 reads CASSPGQGAYREQYF. Here the CDR3 DNA reads TGTGCCAGCAGCCCCGGGCAGGGGGCATATCGGGAGCAGTACTTC.

This clone appeared once. The chain links TRBV5-1 to TRBJ2-7; maybe TRBD2 (5 bases). The CDR3 length is 15 residues. V was clipped by 0 bases and J by 5 bases, with 15 bases between them. Germline CDR1 reads SGHRS; CDR2 reads YFSETQ. The CDR3 DNA reads TGCGCCAGCAGCTTGGTTCGCGGACTGTCCCACGAGCAGTACTTC. Translated, it gives CASSLVRGLSHEQYF.

The chain joins TRBV7-8 to TRBJ2-7; TRBD1 might be the D (6 bases). Germline V gene lookup returns CDR1 SGHVS and CDR2 FQNEAQ. The CDR3 totals 15 residues. V was cut by 5 bases and J by 0 bases, with 14 bases left in between. The CDR3 nucleotides read TGTGCCAGCAGCGGGGGCTTACACCTCTCCTACGAGCAGTACTTC. As protein: CASSGGLHLSYEQYF.

The CDR3 loop is CASSPRGPPGNTIYF. CDR3 coding DNA: TGTGCCAGCAGTCCCAGGGGACCACCTGGAAACACCATATATTTT. V is TRBV7-9 and J is TRBJ1-3; TRBD1 is a possible D gene (6 bases). The CDR3 has 15 residues. Looked up from germline, CDR1 is SEHNR and CDR2 is FQNEAQ (reference sequence). V lost 6 bases to trimming and J lost 2 bases, with 14 bases between them.

This clone was seen only a few times. The chain recombines TRBV24-1 with TRBJ2-2, with D uncertain. Germline V gene sequence: CDR1 KGHDR, CDR2 SFDVKD. The germline V and J ends were trimmed by 0 bases and 7 bases, with 2 bases remaining between them. The CDR3 totals 12 residues. CDR3 residues: CATSDLLGELFF. The DNA for the CDR3 is TGTGCCACCAGTGATTTGCTCGGGGAGCTGTTTTTT.

The chain links TRBV7-9 to TRBJ2-5; D may be TRBD2 (6 bases). Looked up from germline, CDR1 is SEHNR and CDR2 is FQNEAQ (reference sequence). This CDR3 is built from 14 residues. The V gene lost 1 base and the J gene lost 10 bases, with 16 bases spanning the gap. CDR3 sequence (DNA): TGTGCCAGCAGCTTAGGGGGGGACCGCGAAGGCCAGTACTTC. Its protein product is CASSLGGDREGQYF.

V and J are TRBV4-1 and TRBJ2-7, with 7 positions matching TRBD2. This CDR3 is built from 16 residues. The germline V gene has CDR1 MGHRA and CDR2 YSYEKL. Trimming took 4 bases from V and 5 from J; bases not matched to a gene: 14. The CDR3 sequence: CASSPNRLAVVHEQYF. Written as DNA, the CDR3 is TGCGCCAGCAGCCCCAACCGACTAGCCGTAGTCCACGAGCAGTACTTC.

Points on this clone: At one end the junction does not follow the germline gene, possibly because of a read error. J is TRBJ2-1 and V is TRBV6-2 or TRBV6-3; D remains ambiguous. This CDR3 spans 14 amino acids. The germline V gene has CDR1 MNHEY and CDR2 SVGEGT. For the CDR3, the DNA is TGTGCCAGCAATTACAGAGACTCCTACAATGAGCAGTTCTTC. This sequence encodes CASNYRDSYNEQFF.

The chain has TRBV29-1 and TRBJ2-4, with 10 positions matching TRBD1. V shed 7 bases and J 0 bases; nucleotides not matched to a gene: 3. The length of the CDR3 is 14 residues. Germline V gene lookup returns CDR1 SQVTM and CDR2 ANQGSEA. CDR3 in amino acids: CSAGQGVAKNIQYF. CDR3 nucleotide sequence: TGCAGCGCTGGACAGGGGGTAGCCAAAAACATTCAGTACTTC.

This clone was detected only once. The DNA is left out, because the CDR3 cannot be placed on it with certainty; the CDR3 is given as TCRdb lists it. The chain's CDR3 is CASSSSAGPPFNEQFF. The rearrangement joins TRBV27 to TRBJ2-1; the table's TRBD1 call for D was not verified on the DNA. Germline values: CDR1 MNHEY, CDR2 SMNVEV (reference sequence). The CDR3 spans 16 residues, counting both ends.

This clone showed up just once. The chain joins TRBV10-3 to TRBJ1-1; a weak D match, TRBD1 (5 bases). V gave up 7 bases and J gave up 4 bases, with 10 bases separating them. This CDR3 contains 12 residues. CDR1 is ENHRY, CDR2 SYGVKD, per germline. The CDR3 sequence is CAIKTGTTEAFF. DNA for the CDR3: TGTGCCATCAAAACAGGTACCACTGAAGCTTTCTTT.

The V gene is TRBV28, the J gene TRBJ1-2; TRBD1 matches 10 bases. Germline V gives CDR1 MDHEN, CDR2 SYDVKM. Unmatched junction bases numbered 7, after V lost 7 bases and J lost 2 bases. This CDR3 is built from 15 residues. DNA for the CDR3: TGTGCCAGCAACAAAGGACAGGGGGTAAACTATGGCTACACCTTC. It codes for CASNKGQGVNYGYTF.